This T cell receptor (beta chain) was sequenced in a study of blood T cells in healthy people across ages. Trimming took 4 bases from V and 4 from J, leaving 17 bases between them. This CDR3 is 15 amino acids long. Germline assignment: CDR1 SGHKS and CDR2 YYEKEE (reference sequence). The sample providers were healthy Caucasian people from Russia, aged roughly 6 to 100. The amount of total RNA extracted per sample was at least 5.5 micrograms. Using a J-beta primer mix together with a sample-barcoded 5' primer, a second PCR was run for about 6 to 11 cycles. Template switching added a 12-random-nucleotide identifier to every cDNA molecule. The yield of each sample was at least 2.5 million CDR3-containing paired-end reads. One entry per CDR3 protein results from TCRdb running MiXCR on the 5' RACE reads. The sample holds some 1.7 million distinct CDR3 sequences; roughly 27% are singletons and the top ten take roughly 8%.

Sequencing was carried out using blood. This chain connects TRBV5-5 to TRBJ2-5, with D hard to call. This sequence was found in a woman between 25 and 40 years old in good health. The CDR3 is CASSPDAQRRETQYF. CDR3 nucleotide sequence: TGTGCCAGCAGCCCGGACGCCCAACGGAGAGAGACCCAGTACTTC.